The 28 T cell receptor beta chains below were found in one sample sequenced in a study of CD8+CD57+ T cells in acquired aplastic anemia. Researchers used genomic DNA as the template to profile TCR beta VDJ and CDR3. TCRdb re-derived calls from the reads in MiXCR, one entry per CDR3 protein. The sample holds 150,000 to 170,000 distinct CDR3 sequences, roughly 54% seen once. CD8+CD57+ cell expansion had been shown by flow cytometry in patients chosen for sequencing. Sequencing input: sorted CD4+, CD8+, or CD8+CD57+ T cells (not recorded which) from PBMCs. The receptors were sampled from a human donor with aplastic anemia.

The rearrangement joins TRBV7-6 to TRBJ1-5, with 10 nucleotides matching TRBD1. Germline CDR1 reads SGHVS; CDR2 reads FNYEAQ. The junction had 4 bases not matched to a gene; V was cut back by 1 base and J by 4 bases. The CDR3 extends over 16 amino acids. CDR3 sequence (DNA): TGTGCCAGCAGCTTAGGACAGGGGGCGTCAAATCAGCCCCAGCATTTT. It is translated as CASSLGQGASNQPQHF.

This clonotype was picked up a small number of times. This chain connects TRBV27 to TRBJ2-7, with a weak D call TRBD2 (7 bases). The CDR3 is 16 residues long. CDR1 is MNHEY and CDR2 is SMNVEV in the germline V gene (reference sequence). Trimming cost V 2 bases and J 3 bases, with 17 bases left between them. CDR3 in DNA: TGTGCCAGCAGTTTACTTACAGGGAGGGGATTCTACGAGCAGTACTTC. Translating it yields CASSLLTGRGFYEQYF.

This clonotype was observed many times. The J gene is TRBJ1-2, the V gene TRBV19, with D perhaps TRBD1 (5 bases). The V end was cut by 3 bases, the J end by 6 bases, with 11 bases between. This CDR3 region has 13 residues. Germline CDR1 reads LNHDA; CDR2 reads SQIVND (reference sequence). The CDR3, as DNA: TGTGCCAGTAGTATGTGGGGGAACGATGGCTACACCTTC. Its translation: CASSMWGNDGYTF.

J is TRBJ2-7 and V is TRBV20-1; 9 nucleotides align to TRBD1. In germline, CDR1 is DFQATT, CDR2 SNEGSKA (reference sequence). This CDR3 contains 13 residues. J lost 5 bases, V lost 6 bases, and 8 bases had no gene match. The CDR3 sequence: CSANRGLTDEQYF. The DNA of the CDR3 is TGCAGTGCCAACAGGGGGCTAACGGACGAGCAGTACTTC.

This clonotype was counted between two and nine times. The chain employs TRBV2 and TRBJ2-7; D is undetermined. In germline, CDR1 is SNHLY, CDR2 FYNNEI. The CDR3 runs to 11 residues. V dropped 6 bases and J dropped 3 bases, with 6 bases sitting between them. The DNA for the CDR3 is TGTGCCAGCAGGAACAACTACGAGCAGTACTTC. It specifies CASRNNYEQYF. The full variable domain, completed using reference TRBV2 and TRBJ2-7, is EPEVTQTPSHQVTQMGQEVILRCVPISNHLYFYWYRQILGQKVEFLVSFYNNEISEKSEIFDDQFSVERPDGSNFTLKIRSTKLEDSAMYFCASRNNYEQYFGPGTRLTVT.

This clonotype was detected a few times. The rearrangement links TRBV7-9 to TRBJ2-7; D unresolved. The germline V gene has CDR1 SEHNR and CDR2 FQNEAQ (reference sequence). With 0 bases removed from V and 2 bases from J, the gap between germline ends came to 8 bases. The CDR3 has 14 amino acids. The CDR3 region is CASSLAHNPYEQYF. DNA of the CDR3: TGTGCCAGCAGCTTAGCGCATAACCCCTACGAGCAGTACTTC.

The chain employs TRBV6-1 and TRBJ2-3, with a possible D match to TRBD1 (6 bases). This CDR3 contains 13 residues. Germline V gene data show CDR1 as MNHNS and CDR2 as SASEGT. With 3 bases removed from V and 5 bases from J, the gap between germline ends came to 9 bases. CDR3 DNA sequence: TGTGCCAGCAGTGAGACAGGTAGAGATACGCAGTATTTT. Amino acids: CASSETGRDTQYF.

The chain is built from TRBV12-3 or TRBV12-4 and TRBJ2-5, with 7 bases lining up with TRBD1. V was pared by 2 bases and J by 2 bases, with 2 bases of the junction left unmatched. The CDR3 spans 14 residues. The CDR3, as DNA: TGTGCCAGCAGTTTATCAGGGGGACAAGAGACCCAGTACTTC. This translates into CASSLSGGQETQYF.

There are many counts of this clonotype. CDR3 sequence: CASSQDLSGDEQFF. CDR3 DNA sequence: TGTGCCAGCAGCCAAGATTTATCGGGGGATGAGCAGTTCTTC. The chain recombines TRBV4-2 with TRBJ2-1, with a weak D call TRBD2 (6 bases). This CDR3 is built from 14 residues. CDR1 is LGHNA, CDR2 YNFKEQ, per germline. Trimming pared 0 bases from V and 8 bases from J, leaving 11 bases between.

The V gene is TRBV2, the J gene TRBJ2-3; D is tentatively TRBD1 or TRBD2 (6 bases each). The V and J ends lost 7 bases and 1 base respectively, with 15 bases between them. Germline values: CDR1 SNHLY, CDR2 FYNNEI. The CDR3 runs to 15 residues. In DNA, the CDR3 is TGTGCCAGCATCCAACAGGGAGGAGGCACAGATACGCAGTATTTT. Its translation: CASIQQGGGTDTQYF.

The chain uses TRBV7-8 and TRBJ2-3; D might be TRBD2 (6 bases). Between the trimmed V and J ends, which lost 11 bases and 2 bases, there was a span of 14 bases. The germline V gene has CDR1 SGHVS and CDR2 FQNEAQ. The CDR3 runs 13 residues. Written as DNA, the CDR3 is TGTGCCTGCGGGGAGCGGAACACAGATACGCAGTATTTT. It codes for CACGERNTDTQYF. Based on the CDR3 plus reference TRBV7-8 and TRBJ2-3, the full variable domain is GAGVSQSPRYKVAKRGQDVALRCDPISGHVSLFWYQQALGQGPEFLTYFQNEAQLDKSGLPSDRFFAERPEGSVSTLKIQRTQQEDSAVYLCACGERNTDTQYFGPGTRLTVL.

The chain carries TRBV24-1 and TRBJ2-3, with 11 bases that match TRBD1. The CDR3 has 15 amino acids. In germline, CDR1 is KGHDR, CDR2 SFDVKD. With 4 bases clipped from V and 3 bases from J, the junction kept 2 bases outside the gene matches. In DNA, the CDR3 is TGTGCCACCAGTGAGGGACAGGGGGAGACAGATACGCAGTATTTT. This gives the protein CATSEGQGETDTQYF.

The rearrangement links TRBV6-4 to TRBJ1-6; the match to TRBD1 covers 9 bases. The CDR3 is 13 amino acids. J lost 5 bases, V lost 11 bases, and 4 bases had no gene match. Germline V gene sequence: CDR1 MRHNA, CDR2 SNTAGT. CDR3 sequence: CAPRDRDNSPLHF. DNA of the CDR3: TGTGCCCCCAGGGACAGGGATAATTCACCCCTCCACTTT.

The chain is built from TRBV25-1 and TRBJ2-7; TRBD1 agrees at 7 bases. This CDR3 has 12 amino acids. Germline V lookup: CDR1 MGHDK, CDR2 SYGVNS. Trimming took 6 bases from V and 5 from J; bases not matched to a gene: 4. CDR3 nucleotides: TGTGCCAGCAGGACAGGGAGAAACGAGCAGTACTTC. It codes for CASRTGRNEQYF.

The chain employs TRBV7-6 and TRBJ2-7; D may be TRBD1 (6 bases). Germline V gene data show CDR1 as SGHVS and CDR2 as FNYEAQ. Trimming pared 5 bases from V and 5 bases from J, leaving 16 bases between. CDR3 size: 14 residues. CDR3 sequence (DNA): TGTGCCAGCAGCCCGTTGGGGGCAGGCGACGAGCAGTACTTC. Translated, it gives CASSPLGAGDEQYF.

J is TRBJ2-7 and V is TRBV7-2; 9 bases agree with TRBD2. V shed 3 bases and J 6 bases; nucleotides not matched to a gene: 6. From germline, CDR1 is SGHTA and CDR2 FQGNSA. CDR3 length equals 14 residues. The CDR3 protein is CASSFRSGSGEQYF. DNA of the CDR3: TGTGCCAGCAGCTTTCGTAGCGGGAGTGGCGAGCAGTACTTC.

Here the CDR3 DNA reads TGTGCCAGCAGCCCGAGCTTGAGAGGCTACACCTTC. Encoded protein: CASSPSLRGYTF. This chain joins TRBV7-2 and TRBJ1-2, with D unresolved. Trimming cost V 5 bases and J 8 bases, with 12 bases left between them. CDR1 and CDR2 (germline): SGHTA, FQGNSA. The CDR3 has 12 residues.

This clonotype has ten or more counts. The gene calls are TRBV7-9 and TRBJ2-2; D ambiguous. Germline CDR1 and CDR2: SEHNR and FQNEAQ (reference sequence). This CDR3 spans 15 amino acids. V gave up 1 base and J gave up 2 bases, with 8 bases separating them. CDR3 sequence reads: CASSLETKNTGELFF. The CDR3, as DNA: TGTGCCAGCAGCTTAGAGACCAAAAACACCGGGGAGCTGTTTTTT.

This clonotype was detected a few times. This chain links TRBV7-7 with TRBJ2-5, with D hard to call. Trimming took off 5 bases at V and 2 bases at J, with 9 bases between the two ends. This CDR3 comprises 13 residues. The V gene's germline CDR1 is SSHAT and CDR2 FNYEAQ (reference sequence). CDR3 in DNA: TGTGCCAGCAGCCCCAGCGCGCAAGAGACCCAGTACTTC. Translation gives CASSPSAQETQYF.

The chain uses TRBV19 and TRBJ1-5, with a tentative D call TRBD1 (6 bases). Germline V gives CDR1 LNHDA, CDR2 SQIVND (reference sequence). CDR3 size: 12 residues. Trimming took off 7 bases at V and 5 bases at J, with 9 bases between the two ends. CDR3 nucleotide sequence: TGTGCCAGTAAACAGGGTGATCAGCCCCAGCATTTT. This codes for CASKQGDQPQHF.

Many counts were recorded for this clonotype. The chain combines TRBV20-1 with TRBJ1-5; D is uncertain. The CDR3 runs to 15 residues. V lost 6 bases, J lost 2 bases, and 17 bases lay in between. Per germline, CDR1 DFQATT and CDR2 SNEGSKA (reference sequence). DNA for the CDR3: TGCAGTGCGTGTCGAAGAGGAGATTGCAATCAGCCCCAGCATTTT. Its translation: CSACRRGDCNQPQHF.

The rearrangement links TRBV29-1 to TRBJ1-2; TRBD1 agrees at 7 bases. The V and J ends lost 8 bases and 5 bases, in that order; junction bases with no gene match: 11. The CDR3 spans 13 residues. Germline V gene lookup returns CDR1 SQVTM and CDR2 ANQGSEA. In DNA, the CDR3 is TGCAGCAGCCAAGACGGACAGGCATATGGCTACACCTTC. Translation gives CSSQDGQAYGYTF.

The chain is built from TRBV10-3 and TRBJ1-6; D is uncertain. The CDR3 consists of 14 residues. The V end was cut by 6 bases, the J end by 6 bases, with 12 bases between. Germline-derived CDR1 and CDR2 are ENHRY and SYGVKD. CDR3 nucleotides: TGTGCCATCAGCGCGGGAAAGGGTAATTCACCCCTCCACTTT. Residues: CAISAGKGNSPLHF.

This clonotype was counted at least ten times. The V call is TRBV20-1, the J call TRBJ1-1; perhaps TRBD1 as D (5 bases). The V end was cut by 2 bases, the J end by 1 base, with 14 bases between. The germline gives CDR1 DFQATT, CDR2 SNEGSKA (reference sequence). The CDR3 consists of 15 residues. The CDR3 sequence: CSARSTRARNTEAFF. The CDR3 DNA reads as TGCAGTGCTAGAAGTACCAGGGCCAGGAACACTGAAGCTTTCTTT.

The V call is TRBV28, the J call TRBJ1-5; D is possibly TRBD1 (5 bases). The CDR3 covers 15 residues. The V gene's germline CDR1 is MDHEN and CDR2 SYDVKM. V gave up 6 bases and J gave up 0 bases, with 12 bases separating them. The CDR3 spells CASRSTVYSNQPQHF. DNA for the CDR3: TGTGCCAGCAGATCGACAGTTTATAGCAATCAGCCCCAGCATTTT. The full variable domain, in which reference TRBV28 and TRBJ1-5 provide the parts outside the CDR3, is DVKVTQSSRYLVKRTGEKVFLECVQDMDHENMFWYRQDPGLGLRLIYFSYDVKMKEKGDIPEGYSVSREKKERFSLILESASTNQTSMYLCASRSTVYSNQPQHFGDGTRLSIL.

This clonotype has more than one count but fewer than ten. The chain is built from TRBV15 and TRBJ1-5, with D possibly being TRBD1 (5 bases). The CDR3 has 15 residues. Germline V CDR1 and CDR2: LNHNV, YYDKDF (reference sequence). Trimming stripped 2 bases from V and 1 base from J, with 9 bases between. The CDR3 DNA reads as TGTGCCACCAGCAGAAGTCGGGACAGCAATCAGCCCCAGCATTTT. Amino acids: CATSRSRDSNQPQHF. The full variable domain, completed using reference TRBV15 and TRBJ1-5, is DAMVIQNPRYQVTQFGKPVTLSCSQTLNHNVMYWYQQKSSQAPKLLFHYYDKDFNNEADTPDNFQSRRPNTSFCFLDIRSPGLGDTAMYLCATSRSRDSNQPQHFGDGTRLSIL.

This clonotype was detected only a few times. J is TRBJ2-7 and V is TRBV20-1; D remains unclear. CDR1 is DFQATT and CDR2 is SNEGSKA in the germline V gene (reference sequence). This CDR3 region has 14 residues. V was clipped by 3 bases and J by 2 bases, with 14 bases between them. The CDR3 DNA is TGCAGTGCTAGGCTGGAAGGGTACACCTACGAGCAGTACTTC. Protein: CSARLEGYTYEQYF.

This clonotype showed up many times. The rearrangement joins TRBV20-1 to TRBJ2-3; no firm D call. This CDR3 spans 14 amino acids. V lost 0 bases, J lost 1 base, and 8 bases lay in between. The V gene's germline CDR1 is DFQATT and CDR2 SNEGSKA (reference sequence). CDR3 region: CSARDLDRTDTQYF. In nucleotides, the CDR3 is TGCAGTGCTAGAGATCTGGACCGCACAGATACGCAGTATTTT.